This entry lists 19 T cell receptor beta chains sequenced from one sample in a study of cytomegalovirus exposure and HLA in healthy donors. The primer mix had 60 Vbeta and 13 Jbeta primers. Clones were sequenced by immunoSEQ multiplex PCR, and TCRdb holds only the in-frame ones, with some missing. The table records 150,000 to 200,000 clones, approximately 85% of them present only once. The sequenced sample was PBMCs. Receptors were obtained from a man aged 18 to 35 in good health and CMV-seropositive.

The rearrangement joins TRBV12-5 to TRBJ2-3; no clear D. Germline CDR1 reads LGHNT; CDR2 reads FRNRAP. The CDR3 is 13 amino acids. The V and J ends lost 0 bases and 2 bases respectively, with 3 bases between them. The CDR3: CASGLVYTDTQYF. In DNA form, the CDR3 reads TGTGCTAGTGGTTTGGTATACACAGATACGCAGTATTTT. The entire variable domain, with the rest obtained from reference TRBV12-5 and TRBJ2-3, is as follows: DARVTQTPRHKVTEMGQEVTMRCQPILGHNTVFWYRQTMMQGLELLAYFRNRAPLDDSGMPKDRFSAEMPDATLATLKIQPSEPRDSAVYFCASGLVYTDTQYFGPGTRLTVL.

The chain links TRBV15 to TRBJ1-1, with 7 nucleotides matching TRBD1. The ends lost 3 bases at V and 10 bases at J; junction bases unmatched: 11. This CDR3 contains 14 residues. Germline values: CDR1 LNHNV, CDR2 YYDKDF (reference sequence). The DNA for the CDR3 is TGTGCCACCAGCAGCGGGACAGCCATAGGTGGAGCTTTCTTT. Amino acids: CATSSGTAIGGAFF.

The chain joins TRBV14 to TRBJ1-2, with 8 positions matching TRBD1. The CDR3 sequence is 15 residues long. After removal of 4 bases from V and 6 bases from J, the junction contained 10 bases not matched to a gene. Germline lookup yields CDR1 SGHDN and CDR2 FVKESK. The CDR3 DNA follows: TGTGCCAGCAGCCGCCTCGGACAGGGAAAGGATGGCTACACCTTC. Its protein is CASSRLGQGKDGYTF.

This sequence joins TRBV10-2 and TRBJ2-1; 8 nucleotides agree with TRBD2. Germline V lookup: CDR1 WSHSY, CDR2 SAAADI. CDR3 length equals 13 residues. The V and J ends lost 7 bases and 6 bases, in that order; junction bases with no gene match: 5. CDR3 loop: CASKSGGSNEQFF. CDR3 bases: TGCGCCAGCAAAAGCGGGGGAAGCAATGAGCAGTTCTTC.

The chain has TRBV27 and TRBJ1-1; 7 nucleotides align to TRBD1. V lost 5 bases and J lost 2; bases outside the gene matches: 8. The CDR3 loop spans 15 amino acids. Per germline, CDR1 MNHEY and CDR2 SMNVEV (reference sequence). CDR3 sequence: CASSPLDRDNTEAFF. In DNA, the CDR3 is TGTGCCAGCAGTCCCCTAGACAGGGATAACACTGAAGCTTTCTTT.

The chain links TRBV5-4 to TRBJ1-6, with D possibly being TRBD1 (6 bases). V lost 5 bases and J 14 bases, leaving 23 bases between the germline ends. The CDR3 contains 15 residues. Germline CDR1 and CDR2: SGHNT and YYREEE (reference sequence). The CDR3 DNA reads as TGTGCCAGCAGTGAATCTCAGGGGCCAAGAATGGCCCTCCACTTT. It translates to CASSESQGPRMALHF.

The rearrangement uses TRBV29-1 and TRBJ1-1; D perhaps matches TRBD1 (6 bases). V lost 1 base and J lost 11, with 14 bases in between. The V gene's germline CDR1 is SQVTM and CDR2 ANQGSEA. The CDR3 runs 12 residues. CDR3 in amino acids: CSVEAQGSYAFF. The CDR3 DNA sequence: TGCAGCGTTGAAGCCCAGGGGTCGTATGCTTTCTTT.

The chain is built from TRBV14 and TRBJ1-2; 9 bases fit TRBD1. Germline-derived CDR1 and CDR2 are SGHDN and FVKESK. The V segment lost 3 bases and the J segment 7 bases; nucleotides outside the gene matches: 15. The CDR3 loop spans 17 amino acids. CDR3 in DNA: TGTGCCAGCAGCCAGATGGGAGCCGGGACAGGGAGAGGTGGCTACACCTTC. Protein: CASSQMGAGTGRGGYTF.

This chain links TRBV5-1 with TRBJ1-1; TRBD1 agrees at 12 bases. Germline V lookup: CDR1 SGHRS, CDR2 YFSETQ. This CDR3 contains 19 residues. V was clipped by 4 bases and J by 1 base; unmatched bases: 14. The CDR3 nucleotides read TGCGCCAGCAGCCTATCAGGAAACCGGGACAGGGGGCCGAACACTGAAGCTTTCTTT. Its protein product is CASSLSGNRDRGPNTEAFF.

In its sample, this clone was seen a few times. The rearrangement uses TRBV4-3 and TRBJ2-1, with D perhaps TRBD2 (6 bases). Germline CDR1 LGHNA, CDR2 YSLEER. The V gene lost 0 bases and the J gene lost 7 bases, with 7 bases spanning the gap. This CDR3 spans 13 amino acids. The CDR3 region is CASSQEEGNEQFF. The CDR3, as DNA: TGCGCCAGCAGCCAAGAGGAGGGAAATGAGCAGTTCTTC.

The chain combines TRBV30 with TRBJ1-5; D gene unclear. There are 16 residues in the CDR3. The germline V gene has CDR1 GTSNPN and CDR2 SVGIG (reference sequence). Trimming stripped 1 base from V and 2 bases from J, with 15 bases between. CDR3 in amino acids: CAWSEAVGVGNQPQHF. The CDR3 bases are TGTGCCTGGAGTGAGGCCGTCGGGGTGGGCAATCAGCCCCAGCATTTT.

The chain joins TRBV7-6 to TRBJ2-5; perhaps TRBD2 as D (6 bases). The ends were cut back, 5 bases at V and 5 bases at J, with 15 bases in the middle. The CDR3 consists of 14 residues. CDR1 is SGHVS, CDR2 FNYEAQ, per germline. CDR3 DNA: TGTGCCAGCAGCCCTGCGGGATTGGGGGAGACCCAGTACTTC. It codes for CASSPAGLGETQYF.

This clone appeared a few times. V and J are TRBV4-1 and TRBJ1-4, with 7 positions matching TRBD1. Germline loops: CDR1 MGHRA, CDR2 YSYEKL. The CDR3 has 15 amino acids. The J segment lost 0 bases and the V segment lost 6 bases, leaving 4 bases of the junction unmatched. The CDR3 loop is CASRSTGATNEKLFF. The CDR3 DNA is TGCGCCAGCAGAAGTACAGGGGCAACTAATGAAAAACTGTTTTTT.

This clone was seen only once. The CDR3 protein is CASSLEGGASPLHF. As DNA, the CDR3 is TGTGCCAGCAGTTTAGAGGGGGGGGCCTCACCCCTCCACTTT. The gene calls are TRBV27 and TRBJ1-6; maybe TRBD1 (6 bases). This CDR3 comprises 14 residues. Trimming took off 2 bases at V and 10 bases at J, with 12 bases between the two ends. Germline assignment: CDR1 MNHEY and CDR2 SMNVEV (reference sequence).

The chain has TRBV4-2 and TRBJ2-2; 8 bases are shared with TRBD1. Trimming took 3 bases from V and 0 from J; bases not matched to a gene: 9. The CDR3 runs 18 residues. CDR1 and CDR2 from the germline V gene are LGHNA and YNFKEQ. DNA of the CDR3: TGTGCCAGCAGCCAGGTCGGACAGGGCAAGCCGAACACCGGGGAGCTGTTTTTT. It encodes CASSQVGQGKPNTGELFF.

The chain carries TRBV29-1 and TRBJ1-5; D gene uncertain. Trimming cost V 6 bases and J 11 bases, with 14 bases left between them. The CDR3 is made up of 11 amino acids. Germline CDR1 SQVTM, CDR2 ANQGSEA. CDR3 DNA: TGCAGCGTAGAGGTGGGTGAGACCCAGCATTTT. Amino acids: CSVEVGETQHF.

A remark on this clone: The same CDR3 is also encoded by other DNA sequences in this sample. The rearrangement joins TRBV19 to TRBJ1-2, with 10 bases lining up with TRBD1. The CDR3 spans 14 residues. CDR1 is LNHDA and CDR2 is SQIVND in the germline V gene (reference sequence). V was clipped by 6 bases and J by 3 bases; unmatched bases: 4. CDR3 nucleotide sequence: TGTGCCAGTAGCCGGACAGGGGGGGACTATGGCTACACCTTC. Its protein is CASSRTGGDYGYTF.

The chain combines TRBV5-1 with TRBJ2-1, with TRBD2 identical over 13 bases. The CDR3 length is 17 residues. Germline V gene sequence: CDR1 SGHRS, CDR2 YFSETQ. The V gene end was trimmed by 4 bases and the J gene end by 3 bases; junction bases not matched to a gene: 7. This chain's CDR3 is CASSPGTSGVLYNEQFF. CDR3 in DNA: TGCGCCAGCAGCCCCGGGACTAGCGGGGTCCTCTACAATGAGCAGTTCTTC. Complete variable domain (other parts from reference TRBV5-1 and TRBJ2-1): KAGVTQTPRYLIKTRGQQVTLSCSPISGHRSVSWYQQTPGQGLQFLFEYFSETQRNKGNFPGRFSGRQFSNSRSEMNVSTLELGDSALYLCASSPGTSGVLYNEQFFGPGTRLTVL.

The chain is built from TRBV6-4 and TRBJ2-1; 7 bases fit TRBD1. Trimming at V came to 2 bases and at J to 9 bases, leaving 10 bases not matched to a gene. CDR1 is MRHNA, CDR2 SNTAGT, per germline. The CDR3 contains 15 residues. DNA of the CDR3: TGTGCCAGCAGTGACGCCGCAGGGGGATACGCTGAGCAGTTCTTC. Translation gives CASSDAAGGYAEQFF.